What follows describes a single T cell receptor beta chain. Antigen: not known. Preparation of the TCRbeta library involved a method that used unique molecular identifiers. TCRdb re-called the PCR reads with MiXCR, one entry per CDR3 protein. The sample holds nearly 350,000 distinct CDR3 sequences; 15% to 20% are singletons and the top ten take roughly 40%. These data originate in a study of T-cell reconstitution after alpha-beta-depleted transplantation in children. Study observations and caveats: There were reportedly several hundred expanded graft clones from which alpha-beta T cells came about two months after transplant.

V was clipped by 0 bases and J by 8 bases; unmatched bases: 9. CDR3 length: 17 amino acids. From germline, CDR1 is SGDLS and CDR2 YYNGEE. The V gene is TRBV9, the J gene TRBJ2-1; TRBD2 agrees at 12 bases. The sample was PBMCs, mostly from graft donor cells, taken 360 days after TCRalphabeta/CD19-depleted stem cell transplant. The origin of this receptor is a male patient aged 2-15 years who had a stem cell transplant for acute lymphoblastic leukemia, so the T cells may come from the graft donor. The CDR3 DNA sequence: TGTGCCAGCAGCGTAGCGGTTGAGACTAGCGGGAGCCATGAGCAGTTCTTC. Translation: CASSVAVETSGSHEQFF.